Each of the 30 T cell receptor beta chains below was sequenced from the same sample in a study of blood T cell repertoires in COVID-19. The assay was immunoSEQ multiplex PCR, and TCRdb's table has in-frame clones only and misses some. This table holds around 130,000 clones, 85% found once. Sequenced: peripheral blood. The receptors shown here come from a man aged 55-75 years with acute or convalescent COVID-19.

This clone has a handful of counts. The chain employs TRBV7-2 and TRBJ2-3; 8 bases match TRBD2. V lost 3 bases, J lost 9 bases, and 14 bases stayed unmatched. Germline CDR1 reads SGHTA; CDR2 reads FQGNSA. The CDR3 is 16 residues long. CDR3 coding DNA: TGTGCCAGCAGCTTCCTGGGCGGGAGGTTGCCAGGGACGCAGTATTTT. The encoded protein is CASSFLGGRLPGTQYF.

The rearrangement links TRBV6-5 to TRBJ1-5; the match to TRBD1 covers 8 bases. Trimming cost V 6 bases and J 6 bases; bases outside gene matches: 10. The V gene's germline CDR1 is MNHEY and CDR2 SVGAGI. This CDR3 region has 15 residues. CDR3 DNA sequence: TGTGCCAGCAGGCCCTGGGCAGGGGGCAGTCAGCCCCAGCATTTT. It specifies CASRPWAGGSQPQHF.

The genes are TRBV9 and TRBJ2-1, with 15 bases matching TRBD2. The CDR3 is made up of 20 amino acids. With 4 bases clipped from V and 2 bases from J, the junction kept 13 bases outside the gene matches. CDR1 and CDR2 (germline): SGDLS, YYNGEE. CDR3 in amino acids: CASSPARTSGRAFTYNEQFF. The DNA of the CDR3 is TGTGCCAGCAGCCCCGCTCGGACTAGCGGGAGGGCTTTCACCTACAATGAGCAGTTCTTC.

This chain joins TRBV14 and TRBJ1-5; D is perhaps TRBD1 (5 bases). Trimming left V 3 bases short and J 7 bases short, with 22 bases between. Germline V gene data show CDR1 as SGHDN and CDR2 as FVKESK. The CDR3 consists of 17 residues. The CDR3 DNA is TGTGCCAGCAGCCACCCCCCGAGGAGTGGGGCGGCGCAGCCCCAGCATTTT. As protein: CASSHPPRSGAAQPQHF.

This clone was picked up a small number of times. CDR3 in DNA: TGTGCCAGCAGCGGTACAAGATCTGGAAACACCATATATTTT. Translation gives CASSGTRSGNTIYF. The V call is TRBV7-8, the J call TRBJ1-3; no firm D call. The germline CDR1 and CDR2 sequences are SGHVS and FQNEAQ. Trimming cost V 5 bases and J 1 base, with 9 bases left between them. The CDR3 is 14 residues long.

This chain uses TRBV29-1 with TRBJ2-1, with 9 bases lining up with TRBD1. The V gene's germline CDR1 is SQVTM and CDR2 ANQGSEA. The CDR3 is 12 amino acids. V lost 6 bases and J lost 8; bases outside the gene matches: 5. CDR3 region: CSVLTGGYEQFF. The CDR3 DNA follows: TGCAGCGTCCTAACAGGGGGCTATGAGCAGTTCTTC.

The chain employs TRBV14 and TRBJ2-1; 14 bases agree with TRBD2. CDR1 SGHDN and CDR2 FVKESK come from the germline V gene. V dropped 4 bases and J dropped 6; count of bases not matched to a gene: 8. The CDR3 has 17 amino acids. Here the CDR3 reads CASSPLPGTSGGNEQFF. The CDR3 DNA reads as TGTGCCAGCAGCCCTCTCCCCGGGACTAGCGGGGGCAATGAGCAGTTCTTC.

The chain has TRBV7-2 and TRBJ2-5; maybe TRBD1 (5 bases). The CDR3 runs to 14 residues. From germline, CDR1 is SGHTA and CDR2 FQGNSA. Trimming removed 3 bases at V and 5 bases at J, with 13 bases between. CDR3: CASSFQGSSETQYF. The CDR3 nucleotides read TGTGCCAGCAGCTTTCAGGGTTCGTCGGAGACCCAGTACTTC.

The V call is TRBV11-3, the J call TRBJ2-3; 9 bases agree with TRBD1. The CDR3 length is 14 residues. Trimming at V came to 5 bases and at J to 4 bases, leaving 4 bases not matched to a gene. The germline V gene encodes CDR1 SGHNT and CDR2 YENEEA. CDR3 coding DNA: TGTGCCAGCAGCCCGGACAGGGGCCCAGATACGCAGTATTTT. It translates to CASSPDRGPDTQYF.

This clone was seen once. The V gene is TRBV9, the J gene TRBJ2-4; 7 bases line up with TRBD2. Germline loops: CDR1 SGDLS, CDR2 YYNGEE. The CDR3 contains 14 residues. With V trimmed by 5 bases and J by 9 bases, 11 bases remained unmatched. In DNA form, the CDR3 reads TGTGCCAGCAGACGGGGTCGGGAGGCGGGCATTCAGTACTTC. Its translation is CASRRGREAGIQYF.

CDR3 nucleotide sequence: TGCGCCAGCAGCTTACCGGGACTAGCGGGAGTCTACAATGAGCAGTTCTTC. It encodes CASSLPGLAGVYNEQFF. The gene calls are TRBV5-1 and TRBJ2-1; 14 bases match TRBD2. CDR3 length: 17 amino acids. Germline CDR1 SGHRS, CDR2 YFSETQ. The V segment lost 2 bases and the J segment 3 bases; nucleotides outside the gene matches: 4. The full variable domain, completed using reference TRBV5-1 and TRBJ2-1, is KAGVTQTPRYLIKTRGQQVTLSCSPISGHRSVSWYQQTPGQGLQFLFEYFSETQRNKGNFPGRFSGRQFSNSRSEMNVSTLELGDSALYLCASSLPGLAGVYNEQFFGPGTRLTVL.

A few counts support this clone. This chain joins TRBV12-3 or TRBV12-4 and TRBJ1-6; the D gene is possibly TRBD1 (6 bases). The CDR3 totals 13 residues. V was cut by 5 bases and J by 12 bases, with 14 bases left in between. The CDR3 here is CASSQDRERPLHF. CDR3 sequence (DNA): TGTGCCAGCAGTCAGGACAGAGAGAGACCCCTCCACTTT.

CDR3 DNA sequence: TGTGCCAGCAGTTTATACAGGGGGAATGAAAAACTGTTTTTT. Amino acid sequence: CASSLYRGNEKLFF. This chain connects TRBV27 to TRBJ1-4; TRBD1 agrees at 8 bases. The CDR3 is made up of 14 amino acids. The junction had 0 bases not matched to a gene; V was cut back by 1 base and J by 5 bases. The germline CDR1 and CDR2 sequences are MNHEY and SMNVEV (reference sequence).

This chain joins TRBV6-5 and TRBJ1-5; D is unresolved. The V gene's germline CDR1 is MNHEY and CDR2 SVGAGI. CDR3 length equals 13 residues. The V gene lost 5 bases and the J gene lost 0 bases, with 5 bases spanning the gap. CDR3: CASSTNSNQPQHF. The CDR3 coding sequence is TGTGCCAGCAGTACTAATAGCAATCAGCCCCAGCATTTT.

V usage is TRBV6-2 or TRBV6-3 and J usage is TRBJ2-1, with D maybe TRBD2 (5 bases). V shed 2 bases and J shed 6 bases, with 11 bases lying between them. The CDR3 covers 14 residues. Germline values: CDR1 MNHEY, CDR2 SVGEGT. CDR3 in amino acids: CASSYRTGLNEQFF. CDR3 DNA sequence: TGTGCCAGCAGTTACAGGACTGGTCTCAATGAGCAGTTCTTC.

The rearrangement joins TRBV10-3 to TRBJ2-3; tentative D call: TRBD2 (6 bases). This CDR3 contains 15 residues. Germline V gives CDR1 ENHRY, CDR2 SYGVKD. Trimming stripped 4 bases from V and 1 base from J, with 12 bases between. The CDR3 DNA is TGTGCCATCAGTGGGCGGGGCGGGGGCACAGATACGCAGTATTTT. It translates to CAISGRGGGTDTQYF.

This chain connects TRBV6-5 to TRBJ1-4; maybe TRBD1 (5 bases). Germline assignment: CDR1 MNHEY and CDR2 SVGAGI. Trimming left V 2 bases short and J 8 bases short, with 15 bases between. The CDR3 has 15 amino acids. Here the CDR3 DNA reads TGTGCCAGCAGTTACGCCGACAGAGGAAGAGAAAAACTGTTTTTT. This gives the protein CASSYADRGREKLFF.

This chain uses TRBV6-5 with TRBJ1-5; 7 bases are a match to TRBD1. The V gene's germline CDR1 is MNHEY and CDR2 SVGAGI. This CDR3 has 15 amino acids. Unmatched junction bases numbered 7, after V lost 6 bases and J lost 2 bases. CDR3 residues: CASSPGQEGNQPQHF. The DNA of the CDR3 is TGTGCCAGCAGCCCCGGACAGGAGGGCAATCAGCCCCAGCATTTT.

CDR3 in amino acids: CASSLEANTEAFF. CDR3 nucleotides: TGTGCCAGCAGCTTAGAAGCTAACACTGAAGCTTTCTTT. V is TRBV7-9 and J is TRBJ1-1; D uncertain. The germline CDR1 and CDR2 sequences are SEHNR and FQNEAQ (reference sequence). V gave up 1 base and J gave up 2 bases, with 5 bases separating them. This CDR3 is built from 13 residues.

This chain joins TRBV6-2 or TRBV6-3 and TRBJ1-2, with D possibly TRBD1 on 6 matching bases. V was cut by 6 bases and J by 7 bases, with 15 bases left in between. CDR3 length: 13 residues. Germline V gene sequence: CDR1 MNHEY, CDR2 SVGEGT. CDR3 protein: CASSLDRKAGYTF. CDR3 sequence (DNA): TGTGCCAGCAGCCTCGACAGGAAGGCTGGCTACACCTTC.

The chain is built from TRBV6-5 and TRBJ2-5; D is unresolved. Trimming cost V 5 bases and J 5 bases, with 6 bases left between them. This CDR3 has 11 amino acids. Germline CDR1 MNHEY, CDR2 SVGAGI. Here the CDR3 DNA reads TGTGCCAGCAGTACCGGGGAGACCCAGTACTTC. Translating it yields CASSTGETQYF.

This clone has more than one count but fewer than ten. The rearrangement uses TRBV5-4 and TRBJ1-1; tentative D call: TRBD1 (5 bases). CDR3 length: 13 amino acids. Trimming left V 3 bases short and J 4 bases short, with 10 bases between. CDR1 is SGHNT, CDR2 YYREEE, per germline (reference sequence). The CDR3: CASSSPGGTEAFF. The CDR3 DNA reads as TGTGCCAGCAGCTCACCCGGGGGCACTGAAGCTTTCTTT.

The chain joins TRBV11-2 to TRBJ2-7; TRBD1 matches 10 bases. This CDR3 has 15 amino acids. Germline values: CDR1 SGHAT, CDR2 FQNNGV. V lost 4 bases to trimming and J lost 3 bases; unmatched junction nucleotides: 6. The CDR3 nucleotides are TGTGCCAGCAGCTCCTCCGGGGACAGGGGCTACGAGCAGTACTTC. This gives the protein CASSSSGDRGYEQYF.

The rearrangement links TRBV28 to TRBJ2-2, with 11 bases lining up with TRBD2. This CDR3 region has 17 residues. J lost 3 bases, V lost 5 bases, and 8 bases had no gene match. Germline CDR1 is MDHEN and CDR2 is SYDVKM. CDR3 DNA: TGTGCCAGCAGTGGCGGGACTAGCGGAAGTTACACCGGGGAGCTGTTTTTT. It translates to CASSGGTSGSYTGELFF.

The V and J genes are TRBV7-2 and TRBJ2-1; D is possibly TRBD2 (5 bases). The CDR3 is 15 amino acids. Germline assignment: CDR1 SGHTA and CDR2 FQGNSA. The ends were cut back, 0 bases at V and 7 bases at J, with 13 bases in the middle. CDR3 loop: CASSLARVAENEQFF. CDR3 nucleotide sequence: TGTGCCAGCAGCTTAGCGCGGGTAGCCGAAAATGAGCAGTTCTTC.

This clone was picked up a small number of times. This sequence joins TRBV5-6 and TRBJ1-1; D is possibly TRBD1 (5 bases). The V gene lost 6 bases and the J gene lost 4 bases, with 19 bases spanning the gap. CDR1 is SGHDT and CDR2 is YYEEEE in the germline V gene. CDR3 length: 15 amino acids. The CDR3 DNA sequence: TGTGCCAGCACCCTGATCGGGGGAACGGGCACTGAAGCTTTCTTT. It encodes CASTLIGGTGTEAFF.

This clone was observed a handful of times. This sequence joins TRBV11-2 and TRBJ2-2; 8 bases fit TRBD1. With V trimmed by 5 bases and J by 2 bases, 4 bases remained unmatched. Germline lookup yields CDR1 SGHAT and CDR2 FQNNGV. The CDR3 consists of 15 residues. CDR3 in amino acids: CASSPDRANTGELFF. In nucleotides, the CDR3 is TGTGCCAGCAGCCCGGACAGGGCCAACACCGGGGAGCTGTTTTTT.

The chain combines TRBV6-5 with TRBJ2-7, with D maybe TRBD1 (6 bases). The CDR3 is 14 amino acids. Trimming left V 7 bases short and J 2 bases short, with 15 bases between. Looked up from germline, CDR1 is MNHEY and CDR2 is SVGAGI. The CDR3 nucleotides are TGTGCCAGCACAGACCCGGGACACACCTACGAGCAGTACTTC. Translation gives CASTDPGHTYEQYF.

The rearrangement uses TRBV28 and TRBJ2-1; 7 positions match TRBD2. The CDR3 is made up of 13 amino acids. The germline gives CDR1 MDHEN, CDR2 SYDVKM. The J segment lost 11 bases and the V segment lost 5 bases, leaving 9 bases of the junction unmatched. CDR3 bases: TGTGCCAGCAGTCCTGGGGGGAGGGAAAAGCAGTTCTTC. Protein product: CASSPGGREKQFF.

The chain carries TRBV23-1 and TRBJ2-7; 7 bases fit TRBD1. TRBV23-1 is annotated as an ORF whose role is uncertain. The CDR3 length is 16 residues. V was pared by 6 bases and J by 0 bases, with 11 bases of the junction left unmatched. The CDR3: CASRTLDRSLSYEQYF. DNA for the CDR3: TGCGCCAGCAGGACTTTGGACAGGAGCCTCTCCTACGAGCAGTACTTC.